Presented here are 8 T cell receptor beta chains from one specimen sequenced in a study of T cells expressing NK-cell markers. One entry per CDR3 protein, without DNA, is what TCRdb gives after re-calling the 5' RACE reads. Here the sample table reports roughly 350,000 distinct CDR3 sequences. Source material: blood T cells: a sorted CD56 or NKG2C T cell subset, CD4+ or CD8+ T cells, or bulk PBMC T cells (not recorded which). The receptors derive from a man aged 18 to 69 in good health.

The V call is TRBV28, the J call TRBJ1-6. Germline CDR1 MDHEN, CDR2 SYDVKM. The CDR3 covers 12 residues. CDR3 amino acids: CASSTYQSPLHF. Drawing the rest from reference TRBV28 and TRBJ1-6, the complete variable domain is DVKVTQSSRYLVKRTGEKVFLECVQDMDHENMFWYRQDPGLGLRLIYFSYDVKMKEKGDIPEGYSVSREKKERFSLILESASTNQTSMYLCASSTYQSPLHFGNGTRLTVT.

This chain connects TRBV15 to TRBJ2-3; TCRdb proposes TRBD1, but this gene call is untestable without DNA. CDR3 size: 18 residues. CDR1 and CDR2 (germline): LNHNV, YYDKDF (reference sequence). Here the CDR3 reads CATSRESMGAQFSDTQYF.

The chain carries TRBV6-6 and TRBJ2-7; TCRdb reports TRBD1, a call that lacks DNA to check it against. Germline assignment: CDR1 MNHNY and CDR2 SVGAGI (reference sequence). There are 13 residues in the CDR3. Here the CDR3 reads CASVSRGGYEQYF.

The chain joins TRBV5-4 to TRBJ1-2. Germline loops: CDR1 SGHNT, CDR2 YYREEE (reference sequence). The CDR3 has 13 amino acids. CDR3 in amino acids: CASQGPYTYGYTF.

The V call is TRBV5-1, the J call TRBJ1-6; TCRdb selects TRBD1, and the lack of DNA leaves this call unchecked. Germline lookup yields CDR1 SGHRS and CDR2 YFSETQ. The CDR3 runs to 14 residues. CDR3 sequence reads: CASSPGLMFTPLHF.

The V call is TRBV30, the J call TRBJ2-7. Germline-derived CDR1 and CDR2 are GTSNPN and SVGIG (reference sequence). The CDR3 is made up of 15 amino acids. The CDR3 reads CAWSLWQVGAYEQYF.

This chain joins TRBV10-2 and TRBJ1-6; TCRdb returns TRBD1, unconfirmable since there is no DNA. The V gene's germline CDR1 is WSHSY and CDR2 SAAADI. The CDR3 sequence is 14 residues long. CDR3: CASSEGGANSPLHF.

The rearrangement joins TRBV12-3 or TRBV12-4 to TRBJ2-1; lacking DNA, the TRBD2 call made by TCRdb goes unchecked. The CDR3 extends over 15 amino acids. This CDR3 is CASSLGAGGPREQFF.